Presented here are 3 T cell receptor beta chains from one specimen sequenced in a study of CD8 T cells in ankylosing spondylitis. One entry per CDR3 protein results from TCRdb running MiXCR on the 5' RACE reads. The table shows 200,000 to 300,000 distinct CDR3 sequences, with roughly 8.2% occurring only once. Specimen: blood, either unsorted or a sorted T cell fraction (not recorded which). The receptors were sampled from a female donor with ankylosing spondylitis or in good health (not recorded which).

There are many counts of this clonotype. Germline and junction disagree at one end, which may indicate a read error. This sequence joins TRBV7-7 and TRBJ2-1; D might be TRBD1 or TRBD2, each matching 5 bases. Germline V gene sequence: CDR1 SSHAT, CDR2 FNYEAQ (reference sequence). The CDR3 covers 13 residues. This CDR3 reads CASSLRGWGEQFF. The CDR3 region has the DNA TGTGCTAGCAGCTTAAGAGGGTGGGGGGAGCAGTTCTTC. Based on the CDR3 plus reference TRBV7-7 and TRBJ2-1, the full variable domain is GAGVSQSPRYKVTKRGQDVTLRCDPISSHATLYWYQQALGQGPEFLTYFNYEAQPDKSGLPSDRFSAERPEGSISTLTIQRTEQRDSAMYRCASSLRGWGEQFFGPGTRLTVL.

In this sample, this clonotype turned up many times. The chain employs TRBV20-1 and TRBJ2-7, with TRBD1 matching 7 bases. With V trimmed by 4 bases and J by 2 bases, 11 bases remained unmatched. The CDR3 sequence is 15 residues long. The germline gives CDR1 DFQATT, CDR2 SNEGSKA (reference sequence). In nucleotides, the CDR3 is TGCAGTGCTATCAAGGGGGCACGGGCTACCTACGAGCAGTACTTC. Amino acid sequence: CSAIKGARATYEQYF.

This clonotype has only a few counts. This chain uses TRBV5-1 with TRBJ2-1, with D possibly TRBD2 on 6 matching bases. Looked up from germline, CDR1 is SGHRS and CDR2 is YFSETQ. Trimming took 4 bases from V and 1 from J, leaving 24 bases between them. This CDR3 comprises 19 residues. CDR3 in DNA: TGCGCCAGCAGCGTGGGGGGACGTGGATTAAGCGGATCCTACAATGAGCAGTTCTTC. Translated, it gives CASSVGGRGLSGSYNEQFF.